What follows are 32 T cell receptor beta chains derived from one specimen sequenced in a study of cytomegalovirus exposure and HLA in healthy donors. This PCR relied on a set of 60 Vbeta primers and 13 Jbeta primers. Sequenced by immunoSEQ multiplex PCR; TCRdb stores in-frame clones only, minus some. The sample yields about 190,000 clones, about 80% seen once. Sample: PBMCs. All receptors derive from a woman in her late teens or twenties in good health and CMV-seropositive.

The genes are TRBV2 and TRBJ2-1, with D perhaps matching TRBD1 (5 bases). The CDR3 sequence is 12 residues long. With 2 bases removed from V and 8 bases from J, the gap between germline ends came to 7 bases. The V gene's germline CDR1 is SNHLY and CDR2 FYNNEI. CDR3: CASSEPGYEQFF. Here the CDR3 DNA reads TGTGCCAGCAGTGAACCAGGGTATGAGCAGTTCTTC.

The V gene is TRBV2, the J gene TRBJ1-6; a weak D match, TRBD1 (6 bases). The V gene's germline CDR1 is SNHLY and CDR2 FYNNEI. This CDR3 contains 14 residues. The germline V and J ends were trimmed by 2 bases and 10 bases, with 12 bases remaining between them. The CDR3 loop reads CASSERAGASPLHF. CDR3 nucleotide sequence: TGTGCCAGCAGTGAAAGGGCAGGGGCCTCACCCCTCCACTTT.

This chain connects TRBV5-1 to TRBJ2-3, with TRBD2 matching over 8 bases. The CDR3 runs 15 residues. CDR1 and CDR2 from the germline V gene are SGHRS and YFSETQ. V was clipped by 4 bases and J by 6 bases; unmatched bases: 10. The CDR3 loop is CASSLTDSGGDTQYF. The CDR3 nucleotides read TGCGCCAGCAGCCTGACTGACAGCGGGGGTGATACGCAGTATTTT.

The chain recombines TRBV30 with TRBJ1-3; D not resolved. Germline loops: CDR1 GTSNPN, CDR2 SVGIG (reference sequence). This CDR3 has 14 amino acids. Trimming pared 4 bases from V and 2 bases from J, leaving 12 bases between. CDR3 nucleotide sequence: TGTGCCTGGAATATCCGGCAGGCTGGAAACACCATATATTTT. Protein product: CAWNIRQAGNTIYF.

This clone was seen once. The V call is TRBV6-1, the J call TRBJ2-7; the match to TRBD1 covers 7 bases. Germline V gives CDR1 MNHNS, CDR2 SASEGT. The V segment lost 7 bases and the J segment 4 bases; nucleotides outside the gene matches: 10. The CDR3 spans 14 residues. The CDR3 nucleotides are TGTGCCAGCAAGGGACAGCTCTCAATTTACGAGCAGTACTTC. Translation gives CASKGQLSIYEQYF.

The chain uses TRBV6-6 and TRBJ1-1; D call uncertain. The germline CDR1 and CDR2 sequences are MNHNY and SVGAGI (reference sequence). The CDR3 has 14 residues. V shed 2 bases and J shed 2 bases, with 9 bases lying between them. DNA of the CDR3: TGTGCCAGCAGTTACGGAGGCAAAAACACTGAAGCTTTCTTT. Amino acids: CASSYGGKNTEAFF.

The rearrangement joins TRBV10-1 to TRBJ1-1, with a possible D match to TRBD1 (5 bases). Trimming took 6 bases from V and 1 from J, leaving 9 bases between them. This CDR3 has 13 residues. Looked up from germline, CDR1 is WNHNN and CDR2 is SYGVQD (reference sequence). The CDR3 nucleotides read TGCGCCAGCAGGCTAGACAGGAACACTGAAGCTTTCTTT. Translating it yields CASRLDRNTEAFF.

CDR3 in DNA: TGTGCCTGGAGTGGGGGGCCGGGTTATGGCTACACCTTC. Its protein is CAWSGGPGYGYTF. This sequence joins TRBV30 and TRBJ1-2; D is perhaps TRBD1 (6 bases). Germline values: CDR1 GTSNPN, CDR2 SVGIG (reference sequence). V was pared by 1 base and J by 5 bases, with 11 bases between. This CDR3 has 13 amino acids. Using reference TRBV30 and TRBJ1-2 for the parts outside the CDR3, the full variable domain is SQTIHQWPATLVQPVGSPLSLECTVEGTSNPNLYWYRQAAGRGLQLLFYSVGIGQISSEVPQNLSASRPQDRQFILSSKKLLLSDSGFYLCAWSGGPGYGYTFGSGTRLTVV.

Worth noting for this clone: The sample contains more than one DNA sequence encoding this CDR3. This chain joins TRBV11-2 and TRBJ1-2; 9 bases agree with TRBD1. Germline CDR1 reads SGHAT; CDR2 reads FQNNGV. The CDR3 sequence is 15 residues long. Unmatched junction bases numbered 4, after V lost 5 bases and J lost 0 bases. The CDR3 region has the DNA TGTGCCAGCAGCCCGGACAGGGGCCCTAACTATGGCTACACCTTC. It translates to CASSPDRGPNYGYTF.

The chain joins TRBV7-8 to TRBJ1-6; a possible D gene is TRBD1 (5 bases). Trimming took 4 bases from V and 0 from J, leaving 10 bases between them. Germline V lookup: CDR1 SGHVS, CDR2 FQNEAQ. CDR3 size: 16 residues. Written as DNA, the CDR3 is TGTGCCAGCAGCTCTCAGGGAAGCTCCTATAATTCACCCCTCCACTTT. Its translation: CASSSQGSSYNSPLHF. Supplemented by reference TRBV7-8 and TRBJ1-6, the full variable domain reads GAGVSQSPRYKVAKRGQDVALRCDPISGHVSLFWYQQALGQGPEFLTYFQNEAQLDKSGLPSDRFFAERPEGSVSTLKIQRTQQEDSAVYLCASSSQGSSYNSPLHFGNGTRLTVT.

This chain joins TRBV7-3 and TRBJ1-1; TRBD1 matches at 10 bases. From germline, CDR1 is SGHTA and CDR2 FQGTGA. V gave up 5 bases and J gave up 4 bases; unmatched junction bases: 7. The CDR3 runs to 15 residues. The CDR3 sequence: CASSPSTGGITEAFF. CDR3 coding DNA: TGTGCCAGCAGCCCGTCGACAGGGGGCATCACTGAAGCTTTCTTT.

This chain links TRBV19 with TRBJ2-5; D gene unclear. The CDR3 is 13 amino acids. Germline V lookup: CDR1 LNHDA, CDR2 SQIVND (reference sequence). The V end lost 4 bases, the J end lost 5 bases, and 11 bases lay between the germline ends. CDR3 loop: CASSTGDWETQYF. CDR3 DNA sequence: TGTGCCAGTAGTACAGGTGATTGGGAGACCCAGTACTTC.

J is TRBJ2-5 and V is TRBV18, with TRBD2 matching over 7 bases. The V gene's germline CDR1 is KGHSH and CDR2 LQKENI. The CDR3 has 15 amino acids. V dropped 0 bases and J dropped 7; count of bases not matched to a gene: 8. The CDR3 coding sequence is TGTGCCAGCTCACCACCGGTCAGCGGGGAAGGGACCCAGTACTTC. It translates to CASSPPVSGEGTQYF.

This clone was seen only once. This sequence joins TRBV30 and TRBJ2-5; 7 bases map to TRBD2. V trimming: 0 bases; J trimming: 2 bases; junction bases outside the gene matches: 6. CDR3 length: 15 amino acids. Germline-derived CDR1 and CDR2 are GTSNPN and SVGIG (reference sequence). CDR3 in amino acids: CAWSVLSGVQETQYF. Here the CDR3 DNA reads TGTGCCTGGAGTGTACTCAGCGGGGTTCAAGAGACCCAGTACTTC.

The rearrangement uses TRBV6-5 and TRBJ2-7, with D possibly being TRBD1 (5 bases). This CDR3 region has 13 residues. Looked up from germline, CDR1 is MNHEY and CDR2 is SVGAGI. Trimming took off 4 bases at V and 6 bases at J, with 13 bases between the two ends. CDR3 in DNA: TGTGCCAGCAGTTTAGACAACAGGTTCGAGCAGTACTTC. Protein product: CASSLDNRFEQYF.

The chain joins TRBV7-2 to TRBJ1-6; D call uncertain. The CDR3 totals 16 residues. Germline V gene sequence: CDR1 SGHTA, CDR2 FQGNSA. Trimming stripped 1 base from V and 7 bases from J, with 14 bases between. CDR3: CASSLGSLRLNSPLHF. The CDR3 DNA sequence: TGTGCCAGCAGCTTAGGATCTCTCCGCCTAAATTCACCCCTCCACTTT.

V usage is TRBV7-3 and J usage is TRBJ2-3, with a weak D call TRBD2 (6 bases). There are 12 residues in the CDR3. Germline V lookup: CDR1 SGHTA, CDR2 FQGTGA. Trimming removed 5 bases from V and 4 bases from J, with 7 bases in between. CDR3 sequence (DNA): TGTGCCAGCAGCCCGGGGGCAGATACGCAGTATTTT. This gives the protein CASSPGADTQYF.

V is TRBV11-2 and J is TRBJ2-7, with 7 bases matching TRBD1. The junction had 2 bases not matched to a gene; V was cut back by 3 bases and J by 3 bases. The CDR3 totals 13 residues. Per the germline V gene, CDR1 is SGHAT and CDR2 is FQNNGV. In DNA form, the CDR3 reads TGTGCCAGCAGCTTTGGGACAGACTACGAGCAGTACGTC. This codes for CASSFGTDYEQYV.

This chain joins TRBV29-1 and TRBJ2-3; 10 bases are a match to TRBD1. CDR1 SQVTM and CDR2 ANQGSEA come from the germline V gene. CDR3 length equals 14 residues. V lost 4 bases to trimming and J lost 5 bases; unmatched junction nucleotides: 6. DNA of the CDR3: TGCAGCGTTGTCTTGGGGACAGGGGAAGATACGCAGTATTTT. It codes for CSVVLGTGEDTQYF.

The chain employs TRBV30 and TRBJ2-3; 14 bases agree with TRBD2. The CDR3 sequence is 16 residues long. With V trimmed by 4 bases and J by 3 bases, 6 bases remained unmatched. Germline CDR1 reads GTSNPN; CDR2 reads SVGIG (reference sequence). This chain's CDR3 is CAWTRLAGGLTDTQYF. The CDR3 coding sequence is TGTGCCTGGACTCGACTAGCGGGGGGGTTAACAGATACGCAGTATTTT.

This chain joins TRBV30 and TRBJ2-3; 8 nucleotides line up with TRBD2. The CDR3 sequence is 13 residues long. Per the germline V gene, CDR1 is GTSNPN and CDR2 is SVGIG (reference sequence). V lost 4 bases, J lost 5 bases, and 5 bases stayed unmatched. The CDR3 nucleotides are TGTGCCTGGAACCGGGGGGGCCTAGATACGCAGTATTTT. As protein: CAWNRGGLDTQYF.

The chain joins TRBV6-5 to TRBJ2-1; D unclear. The germline V gene has CDR1 MNHEY and CDR2 SVGAGI. V lost 4 bases to trimming and J lost 4 bases, with 8 bases between them. This CDR3 is built from 13 residues. CDR3: CASSFSRYNEQFF. Written as DNA, the CDR3 is TGTGCCAGCAGTTTTTCGCGGTACAATGAGCAGTTCTTC.

About this clone: Relative to the germline gene, one junction end is altered; a read error may explain this. At the DNA level, this CDR3 is encoded by other sequences in the same sample as well. This sequence joins TRBV27 and TRBJ1-6, with unresolved D. CDR1 and CDR2 (germline): MNHEY, SMNVEV (reference sequence). This CDR3 is 14 amino acids long. The CDR3 coding sequence is TGCGCCAGCAGATACCGCGGGCTGAATTCACCCCTCCACTTT. Translated, it gives CASRYRGLNSPLHF.

The V and J genes are TRBV11-3 and TRBJ2-1; 9 nucleotides agree with TRBD1. CDR3 size: 14 residues. CDR1 and CDR2 from the germline V gene are SGHNT and YENEEA. V shed 8 bases, J shed 8 bases, and the junction held 10 bases outside the gene matches. The CDR3 loop reads CASGLGTGSHEQFF. The CDR3 DNA is TGTGCCAGCGGACTCGGGACAGGGAGCCATGAGCAGTTCTTC.

The V gene is TRBV7-3, the J gene TRBJ1-1, with 7 nucleotides matching TRBD1. J was trimmed by 0 bases and V by 3 bases; bases with no gene match: 1. CDR1 is SGHTA, CDR2 FQGTGA, per germline. The CDR3 length is 14 residues. The CDR3 coding sequence is TGTGCCAGCAGCTTGACAGGGATGAACACTGAAGCTTTCTTT. Residues: CASSLTGMNTEAFF.

This clone was seen once. This chain connects TRBV4-1 to TRBJ1-1; possible D gene TRBD1, 6 bases. Deletions cut 3 bases from V and 5 bases from J, with 16 bases between. The CDR3 contains 15 residues. Germline assignment: CDR1 MGHRA and CDR2 YSYEKL. The CDR3 DNA reads TGCGCCAGCAGCCACCCCGAGAACAGGGAGACTGAAGCTTTCTTT. Translated, it gives CASSHPENRETEAFF.

The rearrangement joins TRBV5-1 to TRBJ1-2; 9 bases map to TRBD1. V dropped 7 bases and J dropped 8; count of bases not matched to a gene: 15. The CDR3 covers 15 residues. Germline V gene data show CDR1 as SGHRS and CDR2 as YFSETQ. CDR3: CASFPGTGRPRGYTF. In nucleotides, the CDR3 is TGCGCCAGCTTTCCGGGGACAGGGCGTCCTAGGGGCTACACCTTC.

The chain joins TRBV29-1 to TRBJ2-2; unclear D gene. Germline CDR1 SQVTM, CDR2 ANQGSEA. The CDR3 is 14 amino acids. The chain's CDR3 is CSFAGPSNTGELFF. In DNA, the CDR3 is TGCAGTTTTGCTGGGCCCTCTAACACCGGGGAGCTGTTTTTT.

This chain links TRBV4-2 with TRBJ2-5; 9 nucleotides match TRBD1. With V trimmed by 3 bases and J by 7 bases, 12 bases remained unmatched. This CDR3 comprises 16 residues. Germline V lookup: CDR1 LGHNA, CDR2 YNFKEQ. CDR3 loop: CASSQGLGTGRMTQYF. The CDR3 DNA is TGTGCCAGCAGCCAGGGATTAGGGACAGGGAGAATGACCCAGTACTTC.

The chain carries TRBV9 and TRBJ2-7; 7 nucleotides align to TRBD2. Germline V gene lookup returns CDR1 SGDLS and CDR2 YYNGEE. The junction had 8 bases not matched to a gene; V was cut back by 3 bases and J by 2 bases. The CDR3 consists of 15 residues. The CDR3 reads CASSASGACTYEQYV. The DNA for the CDR3 is TGTGCCAGCAGCGCCAGCGGGGCATGCACCTACGAGCAGTACGTC.

The chain joins TRBV6-4 to TRBJ2-3; 10 positions match TRBD2. With 2 bases clipped from V and 5 bases from J, the junction kept 4 bases outside the gene matches. The length of the CDR3 is 15 residues. From germline, CDR1 is MRHNA and CDR2 SNTAGT. The CDR3 loop is CASSDAASGGDTQYF. As DNA, the CDR3 is TGTGCCAGCAGTGACGCGGCTAGCGGGGGAGATACGCAGTATTTT.

The V and J genes are TRBV2 and TRBJ2-3; D is undetermined. CDR3 length: 13 amino acids. Germline V gene sequence: CDR1 SNHLY, CDR2 FYNNEI. V dropped 4 bases and J dropped 3 bases, with 8 bases sitting between them. The CDR3 DNA reads TGTGCCAGCAGTGTAGAGAGAACAGATACGCAGTATTTT. Translated: CASSVERTDTQYF.